The rows below give T cell receptor beta chains drawn from one sample of a study of T cell changes during pregnancy in multiple sclerosis. The data were produced by immunoSEQ multiplex PCR, yet TCRdb's version contains in-frame clones alone and is incomplete. The table includes under 35,000 clones, about 84% detected once. The sequencing here drew on CD8+ T cells from peripheral blood mononuclear cells, taken after pregnancy. All receptors derive from a female donor with multiple sclerosis, enrolled in a pregnancy study. CDR3s include the opening cysteine and the closing phenylalanine or tryptophan. D genes are given only for firm matches. Size is omitted from some rows. Given values are once, few, many or a class for expanded clones.

NA,TRBV30,NA,TRBJ1-2,CAWGRYGREDGYTF,TGTGCCTGGGGACGTTATGGCAGGGAGGATGGCTACACCTTC
TRBD2,TRBV6-1,many,TRBJ2-5,CASSELAGAQETQYF,TGTGCCAGCAGTGAACTAGCGGGGGCCCAAGAGACCCAGTACTTC
NA,TRBV9,NA,TRBJ2-3,CASSHPRKGALYTDTQYF,TGTGCCAGCAGCCATCCGAGGAAAGGGGCCCTCTACACAGATACGCAGTATTTT
NA,TRBV30,NA,TRBJ1-2,CAWNRGGDGYTF,TGTGCCTGGAATAGGGGTGGAGATGGCTACACCTTC
NA,TRBV6-5,NA,TRBJ1-1,CASSYSRRGSTEAFF,TGTGCCAGCAGTTACTCGCGCCGCGGGTCGACTGAAGCTTTCTTT
TRBD1,TRBV5-1,NA,TRBJ1-1,CASSPDRGRTEAFF,TGCGCCAGCAGCCCCGACAGGGGGCGGACTGAAGCTTTCTTT
TRBD1,TRBV6-5,once,TRBJ1-1,CASSRTGEAFF,TGTGCCAGCAGCAGGACAGGTGAAGCTTTCTTT
NA,TRBV9,NA,TRBJ1-4,CASSVEGGNEKLFF,TGTGCCAGCAGCGTAGAGGGGGGGAATGAAAAACTGTTTTTT
TRBD2,TRBV6-1,NA,TRBJ2-7,CASSELAGGSYEQYF,TGTGCCAGCAGTGAACTAGCGGGGGGCTCCTACGAGCAGTACTTC
TRBD1,TRBV27,once,TRBJ2-2,CASRGQGFGELFF,TGTGCCAGCAGGGGACAGGGCTTCGGGGAGCTGTTTTTT
TRBD1,TRBV6-1,NA,TRBJ2-7,CASSPGTATYEQYF,TGTGCCAGCAGCCCCGGGACAGCAACCTACGAGCAGTACTTC
TRBD1,TRBV13,once,TRBJ2-7,CASSSRTGAYEQYF,TGTGCCAGCAGCTCAAGGACAGGGGCCTACGAGCAGTACTTC
TRBD1,TRBV4-1,NA,TRBJ2-1,CASSQKTGERNEQFF,TGCGCCAGCAGCCAAAAGACAGGGGAAAGGAATGAGCAGTTCTTC
NA,TRBV11-2,NA,TRBJ2-7,CASSFRLPYEQYF,TGTGCCAGCAGCTTTCGACTACCCTACGAGCAGTACTTC
NA,TRBV7-7,once,TRBJ2-1,CASSLARYNEQFF,TGTGCTAGCAGCTTAGCGCGTTACAATGAGCAGTTCTTC
NA,TRBV10-2,NA,TRBJ2-3,CASSESEGAGADTQYF,TGCGCCAGCAGTGAGTCGGAGGGGGCCGGAGCAGATACGCAGTATTTT
NA,TRBV4-1,NA,TRBJ1-2,CASSLFDGEADYGYTF,TGCGCCAGCAGCCTTTTCGACGGGGAGGCTGACTATGGCTACACCTTC
TRBD1,TRBV9,NA,TRBJ2-1,CASSAWTGDEQFF,TGTGCCAGCAGCGCCTGGACAGGGGATGAGCAGTTCTTC
NA,TRBV5-4,NA,TRBJ1-2,CASSSPGFSNYGYTF,TGTGCCAGCAGCTCGCCCGGGTTTTCTAACTATGGCTACACCTTC
TRBD1,TRBV5-1,NA,TRBJ2-7,CASSWRTGYHEQYF,TGCGCCAGCAGCTGGAGGACAGGGTACCACGAGCAGTACTTC
TRBD2,TRBV9,NA,TRBJ2-1,CASSLGLAGGLSYNEQFF,TGTGCCAGCAGCTTGGGACTAGCGGGGGGTCTCTCCTACAATGAGCAGTTCTTC
TRBD2,TRBV2,NA,TRBJ2-3,CASSEGAGGADTQYF,TGTGCCAGCAGTGAAGGGGCGGGGGGGGCAGATACGCAGTATTTT
TRBD1,TRBV6-1,NA,TRBJ1-2,CASSDIDRVNYGYTF,TGTGCCAGCAGTGACATAGACAGGGTAAACTATGGCTACACCTTC
TRBD2,TRBV2,NA,TRBJ2-3,CASSDPASGGYTDTQYF,TGTGCCAGCAGTGATCCGGCTAGCGGGGGCTACACAGATACGCAGTATTTT
NA,TRBV19,NA,TRBJ2-2,CASSMWSNTGELFF,TGTGCCAGTAGTATGTGGAGTAACACCGGGGAGCTGTTTTTT
TRBD2,TRBV6-1,few,TRBJ2-1,CASSEGGGSYNEQFF,TGTGCCAGCAGTGAGGGCGGGGGTTCCTACAATGAGCAGTTCTTC